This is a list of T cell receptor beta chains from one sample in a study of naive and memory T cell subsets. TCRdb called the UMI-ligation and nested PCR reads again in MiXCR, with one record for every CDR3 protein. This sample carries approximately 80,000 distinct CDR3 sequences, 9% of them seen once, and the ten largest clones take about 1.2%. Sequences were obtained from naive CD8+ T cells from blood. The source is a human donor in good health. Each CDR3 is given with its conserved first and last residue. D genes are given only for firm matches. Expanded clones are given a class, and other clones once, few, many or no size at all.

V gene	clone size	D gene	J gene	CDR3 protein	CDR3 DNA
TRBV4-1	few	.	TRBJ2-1	CASSQGTIEQFF	TGCGCCAGCAGCCAAGGTACCATTGAGCAGTTCTTC
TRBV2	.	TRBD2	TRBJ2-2	CASSDTLAGEWGGELFF	TGTGCCAGCAGTGATACGCTAGCGGGAGAGTGGGGCGGGGAGCTGTTTTTT
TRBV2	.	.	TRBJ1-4	CASGRGQNEKLFF	TGTGCCAGTGGTAGGGGCCAGAATGAAAAACTGTTTTTT
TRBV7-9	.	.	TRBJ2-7	CASSLRSEQYF	TGTGCCAGCAGCTTAAGGTCCGAGCAGTACTTC
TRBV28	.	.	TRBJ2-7	CASSLSGDVGEQYF	TGTGCCAGCAGTTTATCGGGAGACGTGGGCGAGCAGTACTTC
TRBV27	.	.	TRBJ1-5	CASSLKGIDSNQPQHF	TGTGCCAGCAGTTTGAAGGGAATCGATAGCAATCAGCCCCAGCATTTT
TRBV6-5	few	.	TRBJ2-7	CASSSLGKVYEQYF	TGTGCCAGCAGTAGCTTGGGGAAGGTCTACGAGCAGTACTTC
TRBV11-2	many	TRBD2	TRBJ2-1	CASSFEREGSYNEQFF	TGTGCCAGCAGCTTCGAGCGGGAGGGTTCCTACAATGAGCAGTTCTTC
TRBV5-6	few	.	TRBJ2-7	CASSLQGLEQYF	TGTGCCAGCAGCTTGCAGGGGCTCGAGCAGTACTTC
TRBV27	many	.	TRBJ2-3	CASSPLRTDSTDTQYF	TGTGCCAGCAGCCCGTTAAGGACAGACTCCACAGATACGCAGTATTTT
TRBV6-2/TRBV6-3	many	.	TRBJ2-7	CASISVNWGEQYF	TGTGCCAGCATTTCTGTGAATTGGGGCGAGCAGTACTTC
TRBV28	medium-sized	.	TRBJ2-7	CASGRGYEQYF	TGTGCCAGCGGCCGGGGGTACGAGCAGTACTTC
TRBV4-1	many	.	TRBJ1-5	CASSQDLAIRSKQPQHF	TGCGCCAGCAGCCAAGATCTCGCGATCCGTTCCAAGCAGCCCCAGCATTTT
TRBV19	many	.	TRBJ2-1	CASSIVRDNEQFF	TGTGCCAGTAGTATAGTGAGAGACAATGAGCAGTTCTTC
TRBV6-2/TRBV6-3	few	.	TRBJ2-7	CASSLSQGSEQYF	TGTGCCAGCAGTTTAAGTCAGGGGAGCGAGCAGTACTTC
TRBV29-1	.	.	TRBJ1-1	CSVARANTEAFF	TGCAGCGTTGCTAGGGCGAACACTGAAGCTTTCTTT
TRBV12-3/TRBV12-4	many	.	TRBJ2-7	CASSLWPWFAYEQYF	TGTGCCAGCAGTTTATGGCCGTGGTTCGCCTACGAGCAGTACTTC
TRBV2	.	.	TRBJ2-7	CASRPGYYEQYF	TGTGCCAGCAGGCCGGGTTACTACGAGCAGTACTTC
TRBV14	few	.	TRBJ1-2	CASSQDLPSSRGLDGYTF	TGTGCCAGCAGCCAAGACCTCCCTTCTTCTCGGGGTCTGGATGGCTACACCTTC
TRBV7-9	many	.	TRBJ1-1	CASSHPDRPNTEAFF	TGTGCCAGCAGCCACCCGGACAGACCTAACACTGAAGCTTTCTTT
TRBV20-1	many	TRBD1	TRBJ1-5	CSARDRNQPQHF	TGCAGTGCCCGGGACAGAAATCAGCCCCAGCATTTT
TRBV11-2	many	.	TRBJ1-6	CASSGEGTVDSPLHF	TGTGCCAGCAGCGGAGAGGGGACGGTCGATTCACCCCTCCACTTT
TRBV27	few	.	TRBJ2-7	CASLRVSGPPYEQYF	TGTGCCAGCCTACGAGTTAGCGGCCCTCCCTACGAGCAGTACTTC
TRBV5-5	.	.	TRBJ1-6	CASSQTGINSPLHF	TGTGCCAGCAGCCAGACAGGAATTAATTCACCCCTCCACTTT
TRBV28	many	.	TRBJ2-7	CASRKATYEQYF	TGTGCCAGCAGGAAAGCGACCTACGAGCAGTACTTC
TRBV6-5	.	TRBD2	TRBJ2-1	CASNKGGLVGNEQFF	TGTGCCAGCAACAAAGGGGGACTAGTCGGCAATGAGCAGTTCTTC
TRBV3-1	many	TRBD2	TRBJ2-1	CASSQERSGRARNEQFF	TGTGCCAGCAGCCAAGAGCGGAGCGGGAGGGCCCGGAATGAGCAGTTCTTC
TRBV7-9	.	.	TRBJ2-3	CASSLVFGEDTQYF	TGTGCCAGCAGCTTAGTATTCGGTGAAGATACGCAGTATTTT
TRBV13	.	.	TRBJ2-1	CASSAPGVSGYNEQFF	TGTGCCAGCAGCGCACCCGGGGTTAGCGGATACAATGAGCAGTTCTTC
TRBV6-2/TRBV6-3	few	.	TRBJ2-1	CASSPDGTPYNEQFF	TGTGCCAGCAGCCCAGACGGAACTCCCTACAATGAGCAGTTCTTC
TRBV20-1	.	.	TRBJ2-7	CSARALEVSYEQYF	TGCAGTGCTAGGGCCTTGGAAGTCTCCTACGAGCAGTACTTC
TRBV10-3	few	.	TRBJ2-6	CAISESATKRANVLTF	TGTGCCATCAGTGAGTCGGCCACAAAAAGGGCCAACGTCCTGACTTTC
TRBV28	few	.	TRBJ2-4	CASSLEWKNIQYF	TGTGCCAGCAGTTTAGAATGGAAAAACATTCAGTACTTC
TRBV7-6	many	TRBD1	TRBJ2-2	CASSSRPPGGHTGELFF	TGTGCCAGCAGCTCTCGGCCCCCAGGGGGACACACCGGGGAGCTGTTTTTT
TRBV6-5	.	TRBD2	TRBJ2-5	CASSWLAGGQETQYF	TGTGCCAGCAGTTGGCTAGCGGGAGGGCAGGAGACCCAGTACTTC
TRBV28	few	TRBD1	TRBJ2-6	CASRRDREFLGVLTF	TGTGCCAGCAGGCGGGACAGGGAGTTTCTCGGCGTCCTGACTTTC
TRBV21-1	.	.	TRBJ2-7	CASSKVGEQYF	TGTGCCAGCAGCAAAGTTGGCGAGCAGTACTTC
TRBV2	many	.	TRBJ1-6	CASREGSPLHF	TGTGCCAGCAGGGAAGGGTCACCCCTCCACTTT
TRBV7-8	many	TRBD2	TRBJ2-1	CASSLPAGEQFF	TGTGCCAGCAGCTTACCAGCGGGGGAGCAGTTCTTC
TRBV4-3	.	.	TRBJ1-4	CASSRFQGINEKLFF	TGCGCCAGCAGCCGGTTTCAGGGAATTAATGAAAAACTGTTTTTT
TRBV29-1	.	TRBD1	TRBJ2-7	CSVENRGSSYEQYF	TGCAGCGTTGAGAACAGGGGGAGCTCCTACGAGCAGTACTTC
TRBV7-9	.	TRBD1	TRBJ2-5	CASVGQGDGETQYF	TGTGCCAGCGTCGGACAGGGGGATGGGGAGACCCAGTACTTC
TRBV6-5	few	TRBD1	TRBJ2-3	CASSYTGAGTDTQYF	TGTGCCAGCAGTTACACAGGGGCGGGCACAGATACGCAGTATTTT
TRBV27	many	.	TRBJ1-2	CASSSGGNYGYTF	TGTGCCAGCAGTTCCGGGGGCAACTATGGCTACACCTTC
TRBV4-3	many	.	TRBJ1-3	CASSQDFPGSSGNTIYF	TGCGCCAGCAGCCAAGATTTCCCAGGTAGCTCTGGAAACACCATATATTTT
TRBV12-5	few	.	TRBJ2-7	CASGLDRIYEQYF	TGTGCTAGTGGTTTGGACAGGATCTACGAGCAGTACTTC
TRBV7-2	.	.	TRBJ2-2	CASSFTLHLETGELFF	TGTGCCAGCAGCTTCACGCTCCATCTCGAGACCGGGGAGCTGTTTTTT